The 31 T cell receptor beta chains listed next were all sequenced from one sample in a study of T cells in Graves' hyperthyroidism and ophthalmopathy. RNA transcripts provided the source from which TCR beta CDR3 regions were amplified. An initial round of RT-PCR targeting the TCR CDR3 relied on the HTBI primer set. TCRdb passed the multiplex PCR reads through MiXCR, listing each CDR3 protein once. Among approximately 610,000 distinct CDR3 sequences, roughly 14% were seen once, and the ten largest hold 4.3%. The specimen sequenced was blood. The source is a woman aged 40 to 49 with Graves' ophthalmopathy.

This clonotype was detected ten times or more. The J gene is TRBJ2-5, the V gene TRBV4-2, with 9 positions matching TRBD1. CDR1 is LGHNA and CDR2 is YNFKEQ in the germline V gene. CDR3 length: 16 amino acids. V gave up 0 bases and J gave up 2 bases; unmatched junction bases: 4. The CDR3 loop is CASSQDPGQGQETQYF. In DNA, the CDR3 is TGTGCCAGCAGCCAAGACCCAGGACAGGGGCAAGAGACCCAGTACTTC.

In this sample, this clonotype turned up a few times. One base away lies a much larger clone, so this may be a sequencing read error. No conserved phenylalanine or tryptophan ends this CDR3, so it is likely a read error. The chain has TRBV20-1 and TRBJ1-2; the match to TRBD1 covers 9 bases. V gave up 6 bases and J gave up 6 bases; unmatched junction bases: 11. The CDR3 totals 14 residues. CDR1 and CDR2 (germline): DFQATT, SNEGSKA (reference sequence). The CDR3 bases are TGCAGTGCCGAGTATCTGGACAGGGGTGATGGCTACACCCTC. Protein product: CSAEYLDRGDGYTL.

The sample holds many counts of this clonotype. V is TRBV6-5 and J is TRBJ2-2; 7 bases agree with TRBD2. The J segment lost 1 base and the V segment lost 6 bases, leaving 8 bases of the junction unmatched. The CDR3 totals 16 residues. CDR1 is MNHEY, CDR2 SVGAGI, per germline. CDR3 amino acids: CASSYLGGENTGELFF. The CDR3 nucleotides are TGTGCCAGCAGCTATTTGGGGGGGGAGAACACCGGGGAGCTGTTTTTT.

This clonotype was counted ten times or more. The J gene is TRBJ2-4, the V gene TRBV6-2 or TRBV6-3; weak D call: TRBD2 (6 bases). With 2 bases removed from V and 8 bases from J, the gap between germline ends came to 13 bases. Per the germline V gene, CDR1 is MNHEY and CDR2 is SVGEGT. CDR3 length equals 14 residues. The CDR3 bases are TGTGCCAGCAGTTACGGTGAGGAGGGAGACATTCAGTACTTC. It encodes CASSYGEEGDIQYF.

The sample holds many counts of this clonotype. The chain is built from TRBV6-2 or TRBV6-3 and TRBJ1-5; D gene unclear. The germline CDR1 and CDR2 sequences are MNHEY and SVGEGT. Trimming took off 8 bases at V and 3 bases at J, with 14 bases between the two ends. CDR3 length: 14 residues. CDR3 loop: CASGESWVNQPQHF. Here the CDR3 DNA reads TGTGCCAGCGGGGAATCATGGGTCAATCAGCCCCAGCATTTT.

At least ten counts were recorded for this clonotype. This sequence joins TRBV27 and TRBJ2-2, with a possible D match to TRBD1 (5 bases). CDR3 length: 16 residues. The germline V and J ends were trimmed by 3 bases and 1 base, with 12 bases remaining between them. The germline V gene has CDR1 MNHEY and CDR2 SMNVEV (reference sequence). The CDR3 DNA is TGTGCCAGCAGTTTGTTACAGGCGGTGAACACCGGGGAGCTGTTTTTT. It codes for CASSLLQAVNTGELFF.

This chain links TRBV12-3 or TRBV12-4 with TRBJ1-5, with D tentatively TRBD1 (6 bases). This CDR3 comprises 14 residues. Trimming pared 4 bases from V and 6 bases from J, leaving 13 bases between. CDR3 nucleotides: TGTGCCAGCAGTTCAGGGGAGGTTAGTCAGCCCCAGCATTTT. Translation: CASSSGEVSQPQHF.

This clonotype was seen repeatedly, ten times or more. V usage is TRBV28 and J usage is TRBJ2-7; TRBD2 matches 12 bases. Germline CDR1 MDHEN, CDR2 SYDVKM. The CDR3 covers 12 residues. V was clipped by 7 bases and J by 7 bases; unmatched bases: 2. CDR3 DNA: TGTGCCAGCAATACTAGCGGGAGGGAGCAGTACTTC. Its translation: CASNTSGREQYF. The whole variable domain, remainder taken from reference TRBV28 and TRBJ2-7, is DVKVTQSSRYLVKRTGEKVFLECVQDMDHENMFWYRQDPGLGLRLIYFSYDVKMKEKGDIPEGYSVSREKKERFSLILESASTNQTSMYLCASNTSGREQYFGPGTRLTVT.

This chain links TRBV11-2 with TRBJ2-1; TRBD1 is a possible D gene (5 bases). Germline V CDR1 and CDR2: SGHAT, FQNNGV. This CDR3 contains 15 residues. Trimming removed 5 bases from V and 1 base from J, with 12 bases in between. The CDR3 DNA is TGTGCCAGCAGCCGGACACCCTCGTCCTACAATGAGCAGTTCTTC. Translation gives CASSRTPSSYNEQFF.

The chain recombines TRBV20-1 with TRBJ2-4; 10 bases align to TRBD2. The CDR3 sequence is 15 residues long. The ends lost 6 bases at V and 0 bases at J; junction bases unmatched: 5. The germline V gene encodes CDR1 DFQATT and CDR2 SNEGSKA (reference sequence). The CDR3 protein is CSARTSGVAKNIQYF. DNA for the CDR3: TGCAGTGCAAGAACTAGCGGGGTAGCCAAAAACATTCAGTACTTC.

At least ten counts were recorded for this clonotype. The rearrangement uses TRBV29-1 and TRBJ1-1, with a possible D match to TRBD1 (5 bases). Germline lookup yields CDR1 SQVTM and CDR2 ANQGSEA. Trimming cost V 5 bases and J 0 bases, with 13 bases left between them. This CDR3 comprises 14 residues. The CDR3 DNA reads as TGCAGCGTTTCATCCCGGGGGTTGAACACTGAAGCTTTCTTT. It is translated as CSVSSRGLNTEAFF.

This clonotype was seen repeatedly, ten times or more. J is TRBJ1-3 and V is TRBV12-3 or TRBV12-4, with D possibly TRBD1 on 6 matching bases. This CDR3 has 14 residues. V lost 3 bases and J lost 4, with 10 bases in between. The CDR3: CASSFGTKGNTIYF. CDR3 DNA sequence: TGTGCCAGCAGTTTTGGGACAAAAGGAAACACCATATATTTT.

This clonotype was recorded many times. This chain joins TRBV28 and TRBJ1-2; no definite D call. The germline V gene has CDR1 MDHEN and CDR2 SYDVKM. V dropped 2 bases and J dropped 4 bases, with 11 bases sitting between them. This CDR3 is built from 14 residues. The CDR3: CASSLVDSGYGYTF. CDR3 coding DNA: TGTGCCAGCAGTTTAGTCGATTCCGGCTATGGCTACACCTTC.

This clonotype turned up a few times. The chain recombines TRBV12-3 or TRBV12-4 with TRBJ1-2; D unresolved. This CDR3 is 12 amino acids long. Trimming pared 5 bases from V and 8 bases from J, leaving 12 bases between. The CDR3 region has the DNA TGTGCCAGCAGTCAGGTGGGAGGGGGCTACACCTTC. Protein: CASSQVGGGYTF.

The V gene is TRBV2, the J gene TRBJ1-1; D remains ambiguous. CDR3 length: 12 amino acids. Trimming removed 2 bases at V and 9 bases at J, with 10 bases between. The germline CDR1 and CDR2 sequences are SNHLY and FYNNEI. As DNA, the CDR3 is TGTGCCAGCAGTGAATGGGAGGATAAAGCTTTCTTT. It is translated as CASSEWEDKAFF.

This chain uses TRBV2 with TRBJ2-6; a possible D gene is TRBD2 (6 bases). Germline V gene sequence: CDR1 SNHLY, CDR2 FYNNEI. Trimming shortened V by 4 bases and J by 5 bases, and 27 bases separated the two germline ends. The CDR3 totals 20 residues. In DNA, the CDR3 is TGTGCCAGCAGTGCTTTATATTTGTCGGGGGTAGCATATAGGGCCAACGTCCTGACTTTC. Encoded protein: CASSALYLSGVAYRANVLTF.

This clonotype occurred many times. Sequence at one end of the junction differs from germline and may be a read error. The J gene is TRBJ2-5, the V gene TRBV29-1, with D possibly matching TRBD1 (5 bases). CDR1 and CDR2 (germline): SQVTM, ANQGSEA. The CDR3 covers 13 residues. CDR3 nucleotides: TGCAGCGTTGAAGATCACAGGCAAGAGGCCCAGTACTTC. Translation gives CSVEDHRQEAQYF.

This clonotype was seen repeatedly, ten times or more. The V call is TRBV7-2, the J call TRBJ1-2; D is uncertain. V was cut by 4 bases and J by 2 bases, with 11 bases left in between. Germline CDR1 SGHTA, CDR2 FQGNSA. CDR3 length equals 14 residues. Written as DNA, the CDR3 is TGTGCCAGCAGCTGGGAGTTTACGAACTATGGCTACACCTTC. Its protein product is CASSWEFTNYGYTF.

The table lists this clonotype with a few counts. The chain has TRBV13 and TRBJ1-1; D remains ambiguous. CDR1 and CDR2 from the germline V gene are PRHDT and FYEKMQ (reference sequence). V shed 3 bases and J shed 0 bases, with 8 bases lying between them. The CDR3 contains 14 residues. CDR3 in DNA: TGTGCCAGCAGCTTTTGGACCATGAACACTGAAGCTTTCTTT. Its protein product is CASSFWTMNTEAFF.

The V and J genes are TRBV30 and TRBJ2-2; TRBD2 aligns across 11 bases. The CDR3 is 15 amino acids. Germline loops: CDR1 GTSNPN, CDR2 SVGIG (reference sequence). The ends lost 5 bases at V and 3 bases at J; junction bases unmatched: 5. This CDR3 reads CAWGTSGSYTGELFF. In nucleotides, the CDR3 is TGTGCCTGGGGTACTAGCGGGAGTTACACCGGGGAGCTGTTTTTT.

The sample holds many counts of this clonotype. This chain links TRBV7-6 with TRBJ2-7, with a tentative D call TRBD1 (6 bases). This CDR3 spans 15 amino acids. Germline V gene sequence: CDR1 SGHVS, CDR2 FNYEAQ. The V end lost 1 base, the J end lost 5 bases, and 15 bases lay between the germline ends. DNA of the CDR3: TGTGCCAGCAGCTTAGGGGGACAACCACAGGACGAGCAGTACTTC. It specifies CASSLGGQPQDEQYF.

The CDR3 spells CASTGTRANTGELFF. CDR3 in DNA: TGTGCCAGCACCGGGACTAGGGCGAACACCGGGGAGCTGTTTTTT. V is TRBV6-1 and J is TRBJ2-2; 8 bases align to TRBD2. CDR1 is MNHNS and CDR2 is SASEGT in the germline V gene. The length of the CDR3 is 15 residues. V lost 7 bases to trimming and J lost 0 bases; unmatched junction nucleotides: 4.

The V and J genes are TRBV7-2 and TRBJ1-1; possible D gene TRBD1, 5 bases. Trimming shortened V by 0 bases and J by 8 bases, and 10 bases separated the two germline ends. Germline CDR1 SGHTA, CDR2 FQGNSA. The CDR3 contains 13 residues. CDR3 sequence (DNA): TGTGCCAGCAGCTTAGCACAGGACGGAGAAGCTTTCTTT. Translating gives CASSLAQDGEAFF.

V is TRBV27 and J is TRBJ2-5, with 7 bases fitting TRBD2. Germline assignment: CDR1 MNHEY and CDR2 SMNVEV (reference sequence). The CDR3 runs to 15 residues. Trimming took 5 bases from V and 5 from J; bases not matched to a gene: 11. CDR3 in DNA: TGTGCCAGCAGTAACACGCGGGGGAAATGGGAGACCCAGTACTTC. It is translated as CASSNTRGKWETQYF.

At least ten counts were recorded for this clonotype. J is TRBJ2-7 and V is TRBV7-8; 7 bases line up with TRBD2. CDR3 length: 14 residues. Germline-derived CDR1 and CDR2 are SGHVS and FQNEAQ. V was pared by 6 bases and J by 1 base, with 6 bases of the junction left unmatched. CDR3: CASRASGTSYEQYF. The CDR3 nucleotides read TGTGCCAGCAGAGCTAGCGGTACTTCCTACGAGCAGTACTTC.

Many counts were recorded for this clonotype. The V gene is TRBV28, the J gene TRBJ1-1; no clear D. This CDR3 is built from 13 residues. V lost 5 bases and J 7 bases, leaving 14 bases between the germline ends. CDR1 MDHEN and CDR2 SYDVKM come from the germline V gene. The CDR3 DNA follows: TGTGCCAGCAGTCCCGTAGTCTTTAGTGAAGCTTTCTTT. Its protein product is CASSPVVFSEAFF.

The chain employs TRBV3-1 and TRBJ2-5, with no clear D. Deletions cut 2 bases from V and 3 bases from J, with 13 bases between. The CDR3 loop spans 15 amino acids. Germline V gene data show CDR1 as LGHDT and CDR2 as YNNKEL (reference sequence). The chain's CDR3 is CASSQSFASKETQYF. In DNA, the CDR3 is TGTGCCAGCAGCCAATCGTTCGCGTCTAAAGAGACCCAGTACTTC.

This clonotype was recorded many times. The chain carries TRBV5-1 and TRBJ1-2; D ambiguous. Germline V gene sequence: CDR1 SGHRS, CDR2 YFSETQ. There are 14 residues in the CDR3. Trimming cost V 1 base and J 1 base, with 8 bases left between them. The CDR3 region is CASSLQDVNYGYTF. CDR3 nucleotides: TGCGCCAGCAGCTTGCAGGATGTTAACTATGGCTACACCTTC.

This clonotype was counted at least ten times. The genes are TRBV19 and TRBJ2-7; possible D gene TRBD2, 6 bases. The length of the CDR3 is 14 residues. The germline V gene encodes CDR1 LNHDA and CDR2 SQIVND (reference sequence). V was shortened by 3 bases and J by 3 bases, with 12 bases between the two germline ends. The chain's CDR3 is CASSIGQGLYEQYF. For the CDR3, the DNA is TGTGCCAGTAGTATTGGTCAGGGACTCTACGAGCAGTACTTC.

This clonotype was seen many times. In DNA, the CDR3 is TGTGCCAGCAGCCAGACCTTATTGTACCAAGAGACCCAGTACTTC. Amino acid sequence: CASSQTLLYQETQYF. V is TRBV11-1 and J is TRBJ2-5; no reliable D call. Deletions cut 5 bases from V and 0 bases from J, with 13 bases between. Germline CDR1 SGHAT, CDR2 FQDESV (reference sequence). CDR3 length: 15 residues. Combining the CDR3 with reference TRBV11-1 and TRBJ2-5 gives the whole variable domain EAEVAQSPRYKITEKSQAVAFWCDPISGHATLYWYRQILGQGPELLVQFQDESVVDDSQLPKDRFSAERLKGVDSTLKIQPAELGDSAMYLCASSQTLLYQETQYFGPGTRLLVL.

Ten or more counts support this clonotype. The V call is TRBV20-1, the J call TRBJ1-1; D possibly corresponds to TRBD1 (6 bases). Germline-derived CDR1 and CDR2 are DFQATT and SNEGSKA (reference sequence). V shed 0 bases and J shed 0 bases, with 14 bases lying between them. The CDR3 sequence is 16 residues long. CDR3 loop: CSARDQTGGVNTEAFF. The CDR3 bases are TGCAGTGCTAGAGATCAGACAGGCGGTGTGAACACTGAAGCTTTCTTT.